These 20 T cell receptor beta chains share one sample of origin, sequenced in a study of T cell changes during pregnancy in multiple sclerosis. TCRdb's copy holds only in-frame clones and misses some; the assay was immunoSEQ multiplex PCR. This sample has approximately 50,000 clones, with around 90% found just once. Specimen: CD4+ T cells from peripheral blood mononuclear cells, collected after pregnancy. These TCRs come from a female donor with multiple sclerosis, enrolled in a pregnancy study.

This sequence joins TRBV6-4 and TRBJ1-5; no clear D gene. The CDR3 totals 14 residues. Trimming took off 2 bases at V and 7 bases at J, with 12 bases between the two ends. The germline CDR1 and CDR2 sequences are MRHNA and SNTAGT. In nucleotides, the CDR3 is TGTGCCAGCAGTGACCATAGACTTCTCCAGCCCCAGCATTTT. It is translated as CASSDHRLLQPQHF.

This clone occurred once. This chain links TRBV5-4 with TRBJ2-3, with TRBD2 identical over 9 bases. Germline CDR1 and CDR2: SGHNT and YYREEE (reference sequence). V shed 2 bases and J 1 base; nucleotides not matched to a gene: 2. The CDR3 spans 15 residues. The CDR3 nucleotides are TGTGCCAGCAGCTTAGCGGGAGGAGGCACAGATACGCAGTATTTT. As protein: CASSLAGGGTDTQYF.

This clone has just one count. The chain links TRBV5-1 to TRBJ2-7; TRBD1 aligns across 9 bases. V shed 2 bases and J 4 bases; nucleotides not matched to a gene: 7. The length of the CDR3 is 15 residues. Germline CDR1 reads SGHRS; CDR2 reads YFSETQ. CDR3 bases: TGCGCCAGCAGCTTTACAGGGGGCGAGTTTTACGAGCAGTACTTC. This gives the protein CASSFTGGEFYEQYF.

This clone was seen only once. J is TRBJ1-1 and V is TRBV19; the match to TRBD1 covers 8 bases. The V gene end was trimmed by 7 bases and the J gene end by 7 bases; junction bases not matched to a gene: 8. The germline V gene has CDR1 LNHDA and CDR2 SQIVND (reference sequence). The CDR3 consists of 13 residues. CDR3 protein: CASTFQGAVEAFF. The CDR3 nucleotides read TGTGCCAGTACCTTTCAGGGGGCGGTTGAAGCTTTCTTT.

The CDR3 bases are TGTGCCAGTAGTACCCTTAGACAGGGGGATGGCTACACCTTC. Translation gives CASSTLRQGDGYTF. The chain links TRBV19 to TRBJ1-2; TRBD1 agrees at 9 bases. This CDR3 is 14 amino acids long. CDR1 and CDR2 from the germline V gene are LNHDA and SQIVND (reference sequence). J lost 6 bases, V lost 4 bases, and 6 bases had no gene match. Complete variable domain (other parts from reference TRBV19 and TRBJ1-2): DGGITQSPKYLFRKEGQNVTLSCEQNLNHDAMYWYRQDPGQGLRLIYYSQIVNDFQKGDIAEGYSVSREKKESFPLTVTSAQKNPTAFYLCASSTLRQGDGYTFGSGTRLTVV.

The V gene is TRBV14, the J gene TRBJ2-5, with 7 bases that match TRBD1. Per the germline V gene, CDR1 is SGHDN and CDR2 is FVKESK. The CDR3 runs to 18 residues. Trimming at V came to 4 bases and at J to 1 base, leaving 15 bases not matched to a gene. The CDR3 region is CASSLPRTGTAFQETQYF. For the CDR3, the DNA is TGTGCCAGCAGCCTCCCCCGGACTGGGACAGCTTTCCAAGAGACCCAGTACTTC.

This chain links TRBV27 with TRBJ1-4; 9 nucleotides align to TRBD1. Germline assignment: CDR1 MNHEY and CDR2 SMNVEV (reference sequence). Unmatched junction bases numbered 4, after V lost 6 bases and J lost 2 bases. This CDR3 comprises 15 residues. The CDR3 protein is CASRLTGGTNEKLFF. The CDR3 DNA reads as TGTGCCAGCAGACTTACAGGGGGCACTAATGAAAAACTGTTTTTT.

The genes are TRBV2 and TRBJ2-1; 11 bases align to TRBD2. The CDR3 runs to 16 residues. Germline CDR1 and CDR2: SNHLY and FYNNEI. V shed 4 bases and J 8 bases; nucleotides not matched to a gene: 10. The DNA for the CDR3 is TGTGCCAGCAGTGGCCTTACTAGCGGGAGTATGTATGAGCAGTTCTTC. It yields the protein CASSGLTSGSMYEQFF. Using reference TRBV2 and TRBJ2-1 for the parts outside the CDR3, the full variable domain is EPEVTQTPSHQVTQMGQEVILRCVPISNHLYFYWYRQILGQKVEFLVSFYNNEISEKSEIFDDQFSVERPDGSNFTLKIRSTKLEDSAMYFCASSGLTSGSMYEQFFGPGTRLTVL.

V gene TRBV14 combines with J gene TRBJ2-4; TRBD1 is a possible D gene (6 bases). The V end was cut by 4 bases, the J end by 9 bases, with 13 bases between. CDR1 and CDR2 from the germline V gene are SGHDN and FVKESK. The CDR3 sequence is 13 residues long. CDR3 in amino acids: CASSPTGSSIQYF. The CDR3 bases are TGTGCCAGCAGCCCAACAGGGTCTAGCATTCAGTACTTC.

This clone was counted once. This sequence joins TRBV7-2 and TRBJ2-1; D is unclear. The CDR3 covers 12 residues. Per germline, CDR1 SGHTA and CDR2 FQGNSA. The ends were cut back, 5 bases at V and 7 bases at J, with 9 bases in the middle. CDR3 in amino acids: CASSPARNEQFF. The CDR3 DNA reads TGTGCCAGCAGCCCCGCGAGAAATGAGCAGTTCTTC.

The chain is built from TRBV4-1 and TRBJ1-6; no clear D gene. Trimming removed 1 base from V and 9 bases from J, with 16 bases in between. CDR1 and CDR2 from the germline V gene are MGHRA and YSYEKL. This CDR3 has 16 residues. CDR3 residues: CASSQGEEGWSSPLHF. DNA for the CDR3: TGCGCCAGCAGCCAAGGTGAGGAGGGCTGGAGTTCACCCCTCCACTTT.

The J gene is TRBJ2-7, the V gene TRBV9; 11 positions agree with TRBD2. The CDR3 sequence is 17 residues long. Germline lookup yields CDR1 SGDLS and CDR2 YYNGEE. V trimming: 3 bases; J trimming: 2 bases; junction bases outside the gene matches: 10. For the CDR3, the DNA is TGTGCCAGCAGCGCCTCATTAGCGGGAGGGCCGCCCTACGAGCAGTACTTC. It is translated as CASSASLAGGPPYEQYF.

The chain is built from TRBV5-6 and TRBJ1-6, with no clear D. This CDR3 is 13 amino acids long. V lost 4 bases, J lost 8 bases, and 10 bases lay in between. Germline V gene sequence: CDR1 SGHDT, CDR2 YYEEEE. The CDR3 region is CASSRGKDSPLHF. The DNA for the CDR3 is TGTGCCAGCAGCAGAGGGAAGGATTCACCCCTCCACTTT.

The gene calls are TRBV4-3 and TRBJ2-1; 8 bases map to TRBD2. The trim removed 1 base at V and 3 bases at J, leaving 11 bases unmatched. Germline CDR1 and CDR2: LGHNA and YSLEER. This CDR3 comprises 18 residues. As DNA, the CDR3 is TGCGCCAGCAGCCAAGTGGCCGGGACTAGTGGTTTCTACAATGAGCAGTTCTTC. This gives the protein CASSQVAGTSGFYNEQFF.

The J gene is TRBJ2-7, the V gene TRBV10-2; TRBD2 aligns across 13 bases. CDR1 and CDR2 from the germline V gene are WSHSY and SAAADI. This CDR3 has 15 residues. Trimming cost V 3 bases and J 4 bases; bases outside gene matches: 3. CDR3 amino acids: CASSDGTSGKYEQYF. In DNA, the CDR3 is TGCGCCAGCAGTGATGGGACTAGCGGGAAATACGAGCAGTACTTC.

The chain links TRBV5-1 to TRBJ1-6, with TRBD1 as a possible D gene (5 bases). The CDR3 length is 16 residues. Germline assignment: CDR1 SGHRS and CDR2 YFSETQ. The ends were cut back, 0 bases at V and 5 bases at J, with 12 bases in the middle. The CDR3 sequence: CASSLEGGTNNSPLHF. In DNA form, the CDR3 reads TGCGCCAGCAGCTTGGAAGGCGGGACTAATAATTCACCCCTCCACTTT.

This chain links TRBV5-1 with TRBJ2-2, with D unclear. Per the germline V gene, CDR1 is SGHRS and CDR2 is YFSETQ. Trimming took off 0 bases at V and 2 bases at J, with 5 bases between the two ends. The CDR3 has 14 residues. As DNA, the CDR3 is TGCGCCAGCAGCTTGGACTTCAACACCGGGGAGCTGTTTTTT. Protein product: CASSLDFNTGELFF. The full variable domain, its missing parts supplied by reference TRBV5-1 and TRBJ2-2, is KAGVTQTPRYLIKTRGQQVTLSCSPISGHRSVSWYQQTPGQGLQFLFEYFSETQRNKGNFPGRFSGRQFSNSRSEMNVSTLELGDSALYLCASSLDFNTGELFFGEGSRLTVL.

This rearrangement joins TRBV30 to TRBJ2-6; TRBD1 is a possible D gene (7 bases). V lost 0 bases and J 9 bases, leaving 21 bases between the germline ends. CDR3 length: 17 amino acids. Germline V gene lookup returns CDR1 GTSNPN and CDR2 SVGIG (reference sequence). CDR3 amino acids: CAWSVAGGSYRVNVLTF. In DNA form, the CDR3 reads TGTGCCTGGAGTGTAGCAGGGGGGTCGTATAGGGTCAACGTCCTGACTTTC. The full variable domain, with the rest looked up from reference TRBV30 and TRBJ2-6, is SQTIHQWPATLVQPVGSPLSLECTVEGTSNPNLYWYRQAAGRGLQLLFYSVGIGQISSEVPQNLSASRPQDRQFILSSKKLLLSDSGFYLCAWSVAGGSYRVNVLTFGAGSRLTVL.

This clone has a handful of counts. The chain recombines TRBV6-1 with TRBJ1-1; a weak D match, TRBD1 (5 bases). The germline gives CDR1 MNHNS, CDR2 SASEGT. The CDR3 covers 15 residues. The V end was cut by 7 bases, the J end by 11 bases, with 26 bases between. The DNA of the CDR3 is TGTGCCAGCACCCCCATAGGTGGGGGGGTATCAGAGGCTTTCTTT. This codes for CASTPIGGGVSEAFF.

The chain couples TRBV18 to TRBJ2-1; the match to TRBD2 covers 13 bases. V shed 3 bases and J 7 bases; nucleotides not matched to a gene: 6. Germline CDR1 and CDR2: KGHSH and LQKENI. The CDR3 sequence is 16 residues long. The CDR3 coding sequence is TGTGCCAGCTCACCCCCGGGACTAGCGGGACGGAATGAGCAGTTCTTC. Its protein product is CASSPPGLAGRNEQFF.